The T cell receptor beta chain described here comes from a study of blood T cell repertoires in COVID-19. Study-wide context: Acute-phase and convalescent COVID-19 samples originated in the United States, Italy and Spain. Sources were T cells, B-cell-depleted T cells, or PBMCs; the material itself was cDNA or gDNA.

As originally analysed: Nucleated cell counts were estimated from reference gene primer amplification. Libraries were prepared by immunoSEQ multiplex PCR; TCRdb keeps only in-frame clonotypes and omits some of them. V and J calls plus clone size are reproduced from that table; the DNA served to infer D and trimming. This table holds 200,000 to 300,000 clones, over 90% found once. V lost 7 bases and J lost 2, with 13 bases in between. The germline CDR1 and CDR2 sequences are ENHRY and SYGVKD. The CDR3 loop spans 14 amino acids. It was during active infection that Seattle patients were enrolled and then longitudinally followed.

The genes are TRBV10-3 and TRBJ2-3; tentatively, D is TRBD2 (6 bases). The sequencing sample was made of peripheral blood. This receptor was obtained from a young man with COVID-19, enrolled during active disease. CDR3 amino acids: CAIKEGPLTDTQYF. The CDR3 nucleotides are TGTGCCATCAAGGAGGGGCCTCTCACAGATACGCAGTATTTT.